The rows below give T cell receptor beta chains drawn from one sample of a study of metastatic and nonmetastatic thyroid tumors. Using MiXCR, TCRdb reanalyzed the PCR reads. The sample has some 20,000 clones, about 10% seen once. What was sequenced was blood. Receptors were obtained from a female donor with papillary thyroid cancer or a benign thyroid nodule (not recorded which). Some clones in this sample may be carry-over from other donors' samples. Both conserved end residues are part of each CDR3. Fields, in order: D gene, clone size, J gene, V gene, CDR3 DNA, CDR3 protein. D genes are given only for firm matches. Clone size is shown for a subset of rows, as once, few, many or a class of expanded clone.

d_gene: TRBD2; abundance: many; j_gene: TRBJ2-7; v_gene: TRBV29-1; CDR3nt: TGCAGCGTTGACTACGGGACTAGCGGGAGCCCTAAGCAGTACTTC; CDR3aa: CSVDYGTSGSPKQYF
d_gene: TRBD2; abundance: many; j_gene: TRBJ2-7; v_gene: TRBV7-2; CDR3nt: TGTGCCAGCAGCCGCAAGCGGGAGAGCTACGAGCAGTACTTC; CDR3aa: CASSRKRESYEQYF
d_gene: .; abundance: many; j_gene: TRBJ2-1; v_gene: TRBV24-1; CDR3nt: TGTGCCACCAGTGATAGATTGATGAATGAGCAGTTCTTC; CDR3aa: CATSDRLMNEQFF
d_gene: TRBD2; abundance: few; j_gene: TRBJ2-7; v_gene: TRBV9; CDR3nt: TGTGCCAGCAGCGTCCATTCCTCTCTAGCGGAGCCTTACGAGCAGTACTTC; CDR3aa: CASSVHSSLAEPYEQYF
d_gene: .; abundance: medium-sized; j_gene: TRBJ1-6; v_gene: TRBV6-1; CDR3nt: TGTGCCAGCAGTGAAGTGGTCGTCAGTATGTTGTCACCCCTCCACTTT; CDR3aa: CASSEVVVSMLSPLHF
d_gene: .; abundance: many; j_gene: TRBJ2-2; v_gene: TRBV19; CDR3nt: TGTGCCAGCACAGAGCTCCAGGCTCCCGGGGAGCTGTTTTTT; CDR3aa: CASTELQAPGELFF
d_gene: TRBD2; abundance: .; j_gene: TRBJ2-7; v_gene: TRBV19; CDR3nt: TGTGCCAGTAGTACCCAACTAGCGGTCTCCTACGAGCAGTACTTC; CDR3aa: CASSTQLAVSYEQYF
d_gene: .; abundance: many; j_gene: TRBJ2-3; v_gene: TRBV5-1; CDR3nt: TGCGCCAGCAGCTTTTCAGCTTCAGTCACAGATACGCAGTATTTT; CDR3aa: CASSFSASVTDTQYF
d_gene: TRBD2; abundance: few; j_gene: TRBJ2-1; v_gene: TRBV6-2/TRBV6-3; CDR3nt: TGTGCCAGCAGTTCGCCGCGGGGGGTTGTGGCTGAGCAGTTCTTC; CDR3aa: CASSSPRGVVAEQFF
d_gene: TRBD1; abundance: many; j_gene: TRBJ1-3; v_gene: TRBV6-1; CDR3nt: TGTGCCAGCAGTAGGATTCAGGGGGCGTCAGGAAACACCATATATTTT; CDR3aa: CASSRIQGASGNTIYF
d_gene: .; abundance: many; j_gene: TRBJ2-1; v_gene: TRBV27; CDR3nt: TGTGCCAGCAGTTTATCGATGGTGGTTGGTGTTGAGCAGTTCTTC; CDR3aa: CASSLSMVVGVEQFF
d_gene: TRBD2; abundance: many; j_gene: TRBJ2-3; v_gene: TRBV7-2; CDR3nt: TGTGCCAGCAGGGAGTGGATTAGCGGGAACACAGATACGCAGTATTTT; CDR3aa: CASREWISGNTDTQYF
d_gene: .; abundance: .; j_gene: TRBJ2-3; v_gene: TRBV13; CDR3nt: TGTGCCAGCAGCTTATCCCACTACGAGCAGTATTTT; CDR3aa: CASSLSHYEQYF
d_gene: .; abundance: many; j_gene: TRBJ1-4; v_gene: TRBV11-2; CDR3nt: TGTGCCAGCAGCACCGCAGGGAGTGAAAAACTGTTTTTT; CDR3aa: CASSTAGSEKLFF
d_gene: TRBD2; abundance: medium-sized; j_gene: TRBJ2-7; v_gene: TRBV27; CDR3nt: TGTGCCAGCAGTTTATCTAGGACTAGCGGGAGCTCCTACGAGCAGTACTTC; CDR3aa: CASSLSRTSGSSYEQYF
d_gene: .; abundance: many; j_gene: TRBJ2-2; v_gene: TRBV29-1; CDR3nt: TGCAGCGTAGGGACGGGGAACACCGGGGAGCTGTTTTTT; CDR3aa: CSVGTGNTGELFF
d_gene: TRBD2; abundance: few; j_gene: TRBJ2-5; v_gene: TRBV7-3; CDR3nt: TGTGCCAGCAGCTTTGGGACTAGCGGAGAAGAGACCCAGTACTTC; CDR3aa: CASSFGTSGEETQYF
d_gene: .; abundance: many; j_gene: TRBJ2-7; v_gene: TRBV3-1; CDR3nt: TGTGCCAGCAGCAAGAGGGAACTCTCCTACGAGCAGTACTTC; CDR3aa: CASSKRELSYEQYF
d_gene: .; abundance: many; j_gene: TRBJ2-7; v_gene: TRBV12-3/TRBV12-4; CDR3nt: TGTGCCAGCAGTAAACAGGGAGTTTCCTACGAGCAGTACTTC; CDR3aa: CASSKQGVSYEQYF
d_gene: .; abundance: once; j_gene: TRBJ2-4; v_gene: TRBV7-3; CDR3nt: TGTGCCAGCAGCCAGGGGACTATCGGGATTATTAGGTTCTTC; CDR3aa: CASSQGTIGIIRFF
d_gene: .; abundance: many; j_gene: TRBJ1-5; v_gene: TRBV6-2/TRBV6-3; CDR3nt: TGTGCCAGCAGACAGGGACATCAGCCCCAGCATTTT; CDR3aa: CASRQGHQPQHF
d_gene: TRBD2; abundance: many; j_gene: TRBJ2-5; v_gene: TRBV12-3/TRBV12-4; CDR3nt: TGTGCCAGCAGTTTACTAGCGGGAGTGGGGGAGACCCAGTACTTC; CDR3aa: CASSLLAGVGETQYF
d_gene: .; abundance: many; j_gene: TRBJ1-5; v_gene: TRBV20-1; CDR3nt: TGCAGTGCTAGGAAGGGCCGGGTGGGCAATCAGCCCCAGCATTTT; CDR3aa: CSARKGRVGNQPQHF
d_gene: TRBD1; abundance: .; j_gene: TRBJ2-7; v_gene: TRBV27; CDR3nt: TGTGCCAGCAGCTCGCAGGGGGCCTCCTACGAGCAGTACTTC; CDR3aa: CASSSQGASYEQYF
d_gene: TRBD1; abundance: many; j_gene: TRBJ2-7; v_gene: TRBV7-6; CDR3nt: TGTGCCAGCAGCCCTGGACAGGGGGCGACCTACGAGCAGTACTTC; CDR3aa: CASSPGQGATYEQYF
d_gene: .; abundance: medium-sized; j_gene: TRBJ2-7; v_gene: TRBV10-2; CDR3nt: TGCGCCAGCAGTCCAGATGAGCGAATTGTTGAGCAGTACTTC; CDR3aa: CASSPDERIVEQYF
d_gene: TRBD2; abundance: .; j_gene: TRBJ2-7; v_gene: TRBV11-1; CDR3nt: TGTGCCAGCAGCTTAGCTAGCCAGGGGGTACGGGCTAGCGGGAGATCCTACGAGCAGTACTTC; CDR3aa: CASSLASQGVRASGRSYEQYF
d_gene: .; abundance: many; j_gene: TRBJ2-7; v_gene: TRBV2; CDR3nt: TGTGCCAGCAGGAAAGCTAGCGCTCGCACGGCCGAGCAGTACTTC; CDR3aa: CASRKASARTAEQYF
d_gene: TRBD1; abundance: many; j_gene: TRBJ1-5; v_gene: TRBV12-3/TRBV12-4; CDR3nt: TGTGCCAGCAGGGGACAGGGGATTAGCAATCAGCCCCAGCATTTT; CDR3aa: CASRGQGISNQPQHF
d_gene: TRBD1; abundance: .; j_gene: TRBJ1-1; v_gene: TRBV11-2; CDR3nt: TGTGCCAGCAGCTTAGCTCAGGGGGTAACTGAAGCTTTCTTT; CDR3aa: CASSLAQGVTEAFF
d_gene: .; abundance: many; j_gene: TRBJ2-7; v_gene: TRBV15; CDR3nt: TGTGCCACCAGCAGAGATAGTCAGGTCGCCTACGAGCAGTACTTC; CDR3aa: CATSRDSQVAYEQYF
d_gene: .; abundance: many; j_gene: TRBJ1-2; v_gene: TRBV5-5; CDR3nt: TGTGCCAGCAGCTTGGATCAGTTCTATGGCTACACCTTC; CDR3aa: CASSLDQFYGYTF
d_gene: .; abundance: few; j_gene: TRBJ1-2; v_gene: TRBV11-2; CDR3nt: TGTGCCAGCAGCGACACGGGCAGACCTAAAATAGGATATGGCTACACCTTC; CDR3aa: CASSDTGRPKIGYGYTF
d_gene: .; abundance: .; j_gene: TRBJ2-5; v_gene: TRBV15; CDR3nt: TGTGCCACCAGTATAGTCGGCGGGCAAGAGACCCAGTACTTC; CDR3aa: CATSIVGGQETQYF
d_gene: TRBD2; abundance: many; j_gene: TRBJ2-1; v_gene: TRBV7-3; CDR3nt: TGTGCCAGCAGCTTGGGACTAGCGCTCAGTAATGAGCAGTTCTTC; CDR3aa: CASSLGLALSNEQFF
d_gene: .; abundance: many; j_gene: TRBJ2-2; v_gene: TRBV24-1; CDR3nt: TGTGCCACCAGTGATTTTCCCGGGGAGCTGTTTTTT; CDR3aa: CATSDFPGELFF
d_gene: .; abundance: many; j_gene: TRBJ2-7; v_gene: TRBV19; CDR3nt: TGTGCCAGTAGTATAGACGACGCACCTAACGAGCAGTACTTC; CDR3aa: CASSIDDAPNEQYF
d_gene: .; abundance: few; j_gene: TRBJ1-3; v_gene: TRBV6-2/TRBV6-3; CDR3nt: TGTGCCAGCTTTACTCTCACTGGAAACACCATATATTTT; CDR3aa: CASFTLTGNTIYF
d_gene: .; abundance: many; j_gene: TRBJ2-1; v_gene: TRBV5-6; CDR3nt: TGTGCCAGCAGCTTGGTATCCTACAATGAGCAGTTCTTC; CDR3aa: CASSLVSYNEQFF
d_gene: .; abundance: many; j_gene: TRBJ1-1; v_gene: TRBV11-1; CDR3nt: TGTGCCAGCAGCCCGATGGATTTGGGCACTGAAGCTTTCTTT; CDR3aa: CASSPMDLGTEAFF
d_gene: TRBD1; abundance: many; j_gene: TRBJ1-5; v_gene: TRBV20-1; CDR3nt: TGCAGTGCTTGGACAGGGGGCCCCCAGCCCCAGCATTTT; CDR3aa: CSAWTGGPQPQHF
d_gene: .; abundance: many; j_gene: TRBJ1-2; v_gene: TRBV5-5; CDR3nt: TGTGCCAGCAGCTTTCCGGGGGATTACTATGGCTACACCTTC; CDR3aa: CASSFPGDYYGYTF
d_gene: TRBD2; abundance: many; j_gene: TRBJ2-1; v_gene: TRBV15; CDR3nt: TGTGCCACCAGCAGAGGTGGACTAGCGGTTAATGAGCAGTTCTTC; CDR3aa: CATSRGGLAVNEQFF
d_gene: .; abundance: many; j_gene: TRBJ2-7; v_gene: TRBV14; CDR3nt: TGTGCCAGCAGCCAAGGAGTGGGGACAAACTCCTACGAGCAGTACTTC; CDR3aa: CASSQGVGTNSYEQYF
d_gene: .; abundance: many; j_gene: TRBJ2-1; v_gene: TRBV7-3; CDR3nt: TGTGCCAGCAGCCCGGTCGGCCTCTCCTACAATGAGCAGTTCTTC; CDR3aa: CASSPVGLSYNEQFF
d_gene: TRBD2; abundance: many; j_gene: TRBJ2-7; v_gene: TRBV20-1; CDR3nt: TGCAGTGCTAGGCCCCCCGGGACTAGCGGCCTCTACGAGCAGTACTTC; CDR3aa: CSARPPGTSGLYEQYF
d_gene: .; abundance: many; j_gene: TRBJ2-3; v_gene: TRBV15; CDR3nt: TGTGCCACCAGCAGAGATCCGAGGGGCCAAGGTACGCAGTATTTT; CDR3aa: CATSRDPRGQGTQYF